This TCR beta chain was retrieved from a study of blood T cells in healthy people across ages. Only a few counts were recorded for this clonotype. Its antigen is not identified. Primers used in a second PCR of roughly 7 to 12 cycles were a sample-barcoded 5' primer and a J-beta primer mix. Researchers report that a template-switch adaptor with 12 random nucleotides tagged each cDNA molecule. Researchers report that each sample yielded at least 2.5 million CDR3-containing paired-end reads. MiXCR, applied by TCRdb to the 5' RACE reads, yields one record per CDR3 protein. The data hold around 400,000 distinct CDR3 sequences, with about 49% observed a single time. Findings and caveats of the study: Any changes in expanded clonotypes were possibly confounded, as donor CMV status remained unknown. Relative to aged donors, long-lived donors carried more naive CD4+ cells and displayed higher diversity.

The CDR3 spans 17 residues. The V gene lost 5 bases and the J gene lost 1 base, with 18 bases spanning the gap. Germline V gene data show CDR1 as MNHEY and CDR2 as SMNVEV (reference sequence). This receptor was taken from a man aged 60 to 69 in good health. The V and J genes are TRBV27 and TRBJ1-5; a weak D match, TRBD1 (5 bases). Sequencing was carried out using blood. The CDR3 bases are TGTGCCAGCAGTCCCGGGACGGGGCCAGCGAGCAATCAGCCCCAGCATTTT. Its protein is CASSPGTGPASNQPQHF.